What follows are 9 T cell receptor beta chains derived from one specimen sequenced in a study of identical twins (dated by TCRdb to 2016 to 2017). Library construction relied on 5' RACE. Sequencing was carried out with an Illumina HiSeq 2000. TCRdb reprocessed the public reads (quality trimming at Q25 with fastp, clone calling with MiXCR) and kept in-frame beta chains. Rows matching on CDR3 protein sequence are summarized as one entry with the most common DNA and genes. This sample has 420,000 or so distinct CDR3 sequences in its table, and about a fifth of those were observed once. Of the sample, roughly an eighth is held by the ten largest clones. The sequenced sample was naive T cells sorted from blood. According to the study, the label for this sample's cell subset or site signals: cells isolated with a human naive T-cell isolation kit. Source of these receptors: a man in his fifties in good health.

This clonotype has a count of ten or more. V is TRBV28 and J is TRBJ2-5; the match to TRBD2 covers 7 bases. CDR1 and CDR2 (germline): MDHEN, SYDVKM. J was trimmed by 8 bases and V by 5 bases; bases with no gene match: 14. The CDR3 loop spans 15 amino acids. The CDR3 sequence: CASSDPSGGAHTQYF. CDR3 in DNA: TGTGCCAGCAGTGACCCTAGCGGAGGGGCGCATACCCAGTACTTC.

The chain joins TRBV20-1 to TRBJ2-2; 11 bases fit TRBD1. V lost 6 bases to trimming and J lost 0 bases; unmatched junction nucleotides: 3. CDR3 length: 15 amino acids. Germline-derived CDR1 and CDR2 are DFQATT and SNEGSKA (reference sequence). CDR3: CSARDRGTNTGELFF. DNA of the CDR3: TGCAGTGCAAGGGACAGGGGGACGAACACCGGGGAGCTGTTTTTT.

The chain links TRBV7-2 to TRBJ2-1; TRBD1 is a possible D gene (6 bases). The CDR3 extends over 15 amino acids. The V gene lost 5 bases and the J gene lost 2 bases, with 13 bases spanning the gap. Germline V lookup: CDR1 SGHTA, CDR2 FQGNSA. The CDR3 region has the DNA TGTGCCAGCAGCCCCCAGGGGCCGCCCTACAATGAGCAGTTCTTC. Protein sequence: CASSPQGPPYNEQFF.

The chain has TRBV28 and TRBJ2-5; D may match TRBD1 or TRBD2 (6 bases each). V was clipped by 1 base and J by 1 base, with 13 bases between them. This CDR3 contains 16 residues. From germline, CDR1 is MDHEN and CDR2 SYDVKM. The CDR3 nucleotides read TGTGCCAGCAGTTTATTAGAGGGGGGCCGCCAAGAGACCCAGTACTTC. Translation gives CASSLLEGGRQETQYF.

The chain joins TRBV12-3 or TRBV12-4 to TRBJ2-7; 12 bases agree with TRBD1. CDR3 length: 20 amino acids. The junction had 21 bases not matched to a gene; V was cut back by 6 bases and J by 3 bases. This CDR3 reads CASSPRGSGQGAGMDYEQYF. Here the CDR3 DNA reads TGTGCCAGCAGCCCACGAGGGTCGGGACAGGGGGCTGGGATGGACTACGAGCAGTACTTC.

V and J are TRBV28 and TRBJ2-7; D is perhaps TRBD2 (6 bases). The CDR3 is made up of 14 amino acids. V dropped 2 bases and J dropped 4 bases, with 12 bases sitting between them. Germline loops: CDR1 MDHEN, CDR2 SYDVKM. CDR3 in amino acids: CASSLLVGRYEQYF. Here the CDR3 DNA reads TGTGCCAGCAGTTTACTGGTAGGGAGGTACGAGCAGTACTTC. Full variable domain (rest looked up from reference TRBV28 and TRBJ2-7): DVKVTQSSRYLVKRTGEKVFLECVQDMDHENMFWYRQDPGLGLRLIYFSYDVKMKEKGDIPEGYSVSREKKERFSLILESASTNQTSMYLCASSLLVGRYEQYFGPGTRLTVT.

V gene TRBV5-1 combines with J gene TRBJ2-7, with D uncertain. The CDR3 totals 14 residues. The V gene lost 2 bases and the J gene lost 2 bases, with 11 bases spanning the gap. The germline V gene encodes CDR1 SGHRS and CDR2 YFSETQ. CDR3 sequence (DNA): TGCGCCAGCAGCTTTGGGCGTTTCGCCTACGAGCAGTACTTC. As protein: CASSFGRFAYEQYF.

This clonotype was detected a few times. The CDR3 protein is CASSDPGTGIANTGELFF. The CDR3 nucleotides are TGCGCCAGCAGCGACCCCGGGACAGGGATCGCGAACACCGGGGAGCTGTTTTTT. This rearrangement joins TRBV5-1 to TRBJ2-2, with 9 bases aligning to TRBD1. In germline, CDR1 is SGHRS, CDR2 YFSETQ. With V trimmed by 4 bases and J by 0 bases, 10 bases remained unmatched. The CDR3 sequence is 18 residues long.

This clonotype showed up many times. V and J are TRBV5-1 and TRBJ2-1; maybe TRBD2 (5 bases). CDR1 is SGHRS, CDR2 YFSETQ, per germline. The CDR3 contains 12 residues. V was pared by 4 bases and J by 7 bases, with 9 bases between. The CDR3, as DNA: TGCGCCAGCAGCCTGACGGGGAATGAGCAGTTCTTC. Its translation: CASSLTGNEQFF. The variable domain in full, completed from reference TRBV5-1 and TRBJ2-1, reads KAGVTQTPRYLIKTRGQQVTLSCSPISGHRSVSWYQQTPGQGLQFLFEYFSETQRNKGNFPGRFSGRQFSNSRSEMNVSTLELGDSALYLCASSLTGNEQFFGPGTRLTVL.